This entry features one TCR beta chain sequence. Its cognate antigen is unknown. The CDR3 sequence is 14 residues long. Germline V gene data show CDR1 as SEHNR and CDR2 as FQNEAQ (reference sequence). Trimming took 4 bases from V and 0 from J, leaving 8 bases between them. This entry is derived from a study of cytomegalovirus exposure and HLA in healthy donors. Study-wide points: A later analysis appeared to link common viral pathogens to several of the most significant clusters. The study reported that TCR beta sequences accurately predicted HLA-A and HLA-B alleles in most subjects. Presence/absence analysis assumed near-uniform sequencing depth across donors.

The PCR contained 60 Vbeta and 13 Jbeta primers. Clones were read by immunoSEQ multiplex PCR, and TCRdb kept only the in-frame ones, dropping some. The sample lists about 97,000 clones; less than 10% were seen once. The source of this sequence is a man aged 50 to 60 in good health and CMV-seropositive. Sequenced: PBMCs. V usage is TRBV7-9 and J usage is TRBJ2-3; TRBD1 might be the D (6 bases). CDR3 sequence reads: CASSSRGSTDTQYF. The CDR3 bases are TGTGCCAGCAGCTCCAGGGGAAGCACAGATACGCAGTATTTT. The whole variable domain, remainder taken from reference TRBV7-9 and TRBJ2-3, is DTGVSQNPRHKITKRGQNVTFRCDPISEHNRLYWYRQTLGQGPEFLTYFQNEAQLEKSRLLSDRFSAERPKGSFSTLEIQRTEQGDSAMYLCASSSRGSTDTQYFGPGTRLTVL.